One and the same sample provided the 16 T cell receptor beta chains below, sequenced in a study of control samples from healthy donors and cancer patients. TCRdb's copy holds only in-frame clones and misses some; the assay was immunoSEQ multiplex PCR. The table records 150,000 to 200,000 clones, roughly 91% of them present only once. The sample consisted of blood. These receptors were obtained from a woman between 25 and 40 years old in good health.

The chain combines TRBV10-1 with TRBJ1-2; D may be TRBD1 (6 bases). CDR1 and CDR2 from the germline V gene are WNHNN and SYGVQD (reference sequence). CDR3 length equals 15 residues. Trimming took 0 bases from V and 3 from J, leaving 11 bases between them. CDR3 sequence: CASSESTGGDYGYTF. CDR3 DNA sequence: TGCGCCAGCAGTGAGTCGACAGGCGGAGACTATGGCTACACCTTC.

The CDR3: CASSLTGTGGEAFF. In DNA form, the CDR3 reads TGTGCCAGCAGCCTCACCGGGACAGGGGGGGAAGCTTTCTTT. The chain carries TRBV14 and TRBJ1-1; TRBD1 matches at 11 bases. This CDR3 is built from 14 residues. Trimming cost V 4 bases and J 8 bases; bases outside gene matches: 6. Germline V lookup: CDR1 SGHDN, CDR2 FVKESK.

This clone turned up a few times. This sequence joins TRBV6-5 and TRBJ2-7; 8 nucleotides line up with TRBD1. With V trimmed by 5 bases and J by 4 bases, 7 bases remained unmatched. Germline V gives CDR1 MNHEY, CDR2 SVGAGI. This CDR3 region has 14 residues. This CDR3 is CASSPRQGRYEQYF. The CDR3 bases are TGTGCCAGCAGTCCCCGACAGGGGCGGTACGAGCAGTACTTC.

In DNA, the CDR3 is TGTGCCAGTAGTCTCAGGGGAAATAGCAATCAGCCCCAGCATTTT. Encoded protein: CASSLRGNSNQPQHF. This chain links TRBV19 with TRBJ1-5; maybe TRBD1 (6 bases). Trimming took 5 bases from V and 0 from J, leaving 11 bases between them. The V gene's germline CDR1 is LNHDA and CDR2 SQIVND (reference sequence). The CDR3 covers 15 residues.

Remarks on this clone: The sample contains more than one DNA sequence encoding this CDR3. CDR3 in amino acids: CASSFPTGGNTEAFF. The DNA for the CDR3 is TGTGCCAGCAGCTTCCCCACAGGGGGGAACACTGAAGCTTTCTTT. This chain uses TRBV7-8 with TRBJ1-1; 8 bases map to TRBD1. The trim removed 3 bases at V and 1 base at J, leaving 4 bases unmatched. The CDR3 spans 15 residues. The V gene's germline CDR1 is SGHVS and CDR2 FQNEAQ.

The CDR3 protein is CAWRVGAYEQYF. CDR3 in DNA: TGTGCCTGGAGGGTCGGCGCTTACGAGCAGTACTTC. The chain couples TRBV30 to TRBJ2-7; D unclear. Germline CDR1 is GTSNPN and CDR2 is SVGIG (reference sequence). V dropped 3 bases and J dropped 4 bases, with 10 bases sitting between them. The CDR3 is 12 amino acids.

The genes are TRBV6-2 or TRBV6-3 and TRBJ2-7, with 12 bases that match TRBD2. Per germline, CDR1 MNHEY and CDR2 SVGEGT. The J segment lost 2 bases and the V segment lost 6 bases, leaving 5 bases of the junction unmatched. The CDR3 has 15 amino acids. CDR3 loop: CASSTGLAGTYEQYF. The CDR3 region has the DNA TGTGCCAGCAGCACCGGACTAGCGGGAACCTACGAGCAGTACTTC.

The rearrangement uses TRBV28 and TRBJ1-5; D call uncertain. V was shortened by 3 bases and J by 0 bases, with 6 bases between the two germline ends. The CDR3 is 14 residues long. Per the germline V gene, CDR1 is MDHEN and CDR2 is SYDVKM. The CDR3 bases are TGTGCCAGCAGTTTTGGGGATAGCAATCAGCCCCAGCATTTT. Protein: CASSFGDSNQPQHF.

This clone was counted a single time. This rearrangement joins TRBV14 to TRBJ1-1, with 8 nucleotides matching TRBD1. The CDR3 loop spans 14 amino acids. V was pared by 6 bases and J by 4 bases, with 7 bases of the junction left unmatched. The germline V gene encodes CDR1 SGHDN and CDR2 FVKESK. DNA of the CDR3: TGTGCCAGCAGGCAATGGACAGGGTCCACTGAAGCTTTCTTT. This sequence encodes CASRQWTGSTEAFF.

The V gene is TRBV19, the J gene TRBJ2-2; 11 bases map to TRBD2. The CDR3 has 15 residues. Unmatched junction bases numbered 4, after V lost 3 bases and J lost 7 bases. The germline CDR1 and CDR2 sequences are LNHDA and SQIVND (reference sequence). CDR3 nucleotide sequence: TGTGCCAGTAGTATGGGACTAGCGGTTGGCGGGGAGCTGTTTTTT. Translation: CASSMGLAVGGELFF.

The V and J genes are TRBV7-9 and TRBJ2-3, with 11 bases aligning to TRBD1. Germline CDR1 is SEHNR and CDR2 is FQNEAQ (reference sequence). V lost 5 bases to trimming and J lost 0 bases; unmatched junction nucleotides: 4. The CDR3 covers 16 residues. The CDR3 DNA reads TGTGCCAGCAGCCCCGGACAGGGGGCGAGCACAGATACGCAGTATTTT. It is translated as CASSPGQGASTDTQYF. The full variable domain, rest sourced from reference TRBV7-9 and TRBJ2-3, is DTGVSQNPRHKITKRGQNVTFRCDPISEHNRLYWYRQTLGQGPEFLTYFQNEAQLEKSRLLSDRFSAERPKGSFSTLEIQRTEQGDSAMYLCASSPGQGASTDTQYFGPGTRLTVL.

The V gene is TRBV6-5, the J gene TRBJ1-2, with 7 bases identical to TRBD1. The CDR3 extends over 15 amino acids. Germline-derived CDR1 and CDR2 are MNHEY and SVGAGI. The ends lost 5 bases at V and 1 base at J; junction bases unmatched: 7. CDR3 nucleotide sequence: TGTGCCAGCAGTCGTGACAGGGCCCGTAACTATGGCTACACCTTC. Amino acids: CASSRDRARNYGYTF.

The chain employs TRBV7-3 and TRBJ1-5, with 7 nucleotides matching TRBD1. V lost 3 bases to trimming and J lost 1 base; unmatched junction nucleotides: 3. The V gene's germline CDR1 is SGHTA and CDR2 FQGTGA. The CDR3 is 15 amino acids. CDR3 loop: CASSFLDRSNQPQHF. In nucleotides, the CDR3 is TGTGCCAGCAGCTTTCTGGACAGGAGCAATCAGCCCCAGCATTTT.

The J gene is TRBJ2-7, the V gene TRBV7-9; weak D call: TRBD2 (6 bases). The CDR3 is 14 residues long. CDR1 and CDR2 (germline): SEHNR, FQNEAQ (reference sequence). Trimming cost V 4 bases and J 3 bases, with 13 bases left between them. CDR3 protein: CASSSGLLIYEQYF. The CDR3 nucleotides are TGTGCCAGCAGCTCGGGACTCTTGATCTACGAGCAGTACTTC.

The chain carries TRBV5-1 and TRBJ2-1, with 14 bases aligning to TRBD2. The V gene end was trimmed by 5 bases and the J gene end by 2 bases; junction bases not matched to a gene: 9. Germline V gene lookup returns CDR1 SGHRS and CDR2 YFSETQ. The CDR3 has 18 residues. The CDR3 DNA reads TGCGCCAGCAGGACCGGTGGGGGACTAGCGGGAGCCTACAATGAGCAGTTCTTC. This codes for CASRTGGGLAGAYNEQFF.

Comment on this clone: Other DNA sequences in the sample encode the same CDR3. The V and J genes are TRBV28 and TRBJ1-1; TRBD1 agrees at 8 bases. The V and J ends lost 2 bases and 5 bases, in that order; junction bases with no gene match: 4. The CDR3 is 14 amino acids. The germline CDR1 and CDR2 sequences are MDHEN and SYDVKM. The CDR3 reads CASSLITGGTEAFF. In nucleotides, the CDR3 is TGTGCCAGCAGTTTAATTACAGGGGGGACTGAAGCTTTCTTT.